Here is one T cell receptor (beta chain) with its context. The sequenced material, unsorted PBMC DNA, was run on ten immunoSEQ deep assay plates. This table comes from immunoSEQ multiplex PCR, and its TCRdb copy is limited to in-frame clones, with some not included. The sample contains roughly 490,000 clones, 76% of which appear only once. The CDR3 totals 13 residues. Trimming left V 8 bases short and J 3 bases short, with 13 bases between. Germline V gives CDR1 MGHDK, CDR2 SYGVNS. The data belong to a study of shared clonotypes between healthy human individuals. Extraction of genomic DNA in unsorted samples used about 90 million PBMCs.

The clonotype was recovered from a woman in her thirties or forties in good health. Some clones in this sample may be carry-over from other donors' samples. The V call is TRBV25-1, the J call TRBJ1-2; possibly TRBD1 for D (6 bases). The sequenced material came from PBMCs. The CDR3 nucleotides read TGTGCCAGCGAGGCACAGGGTTACTATGGCTACACCTTC. Translated, it gives CASEAQGYYGYTF.